Each of the 12 T cell receptor beta chains below was sequenced from the same sample in a study of human T cells and chemical hapten exposure. Time point described: patch test 3, about 24 weeks after DPC sensitization. Treatment indicated: therapeutic diphenylcyclopropenone sensitization with weekly scalp DPC. One entry per CDR3 protein results from TCRdb running MiXCR on the RACE reads. The repertoire has about 190,000 distinct CDR3 sequences, 20% to 25% of them found once; the top ten carry around 2.5%. Here the sequenced sample was whole blood, taken in connection with sensitization to the hapten diphenylcyclopropenone (DPC). The origin of the receptors is a woman aged 40 to 50 with alopecia areata. Some clones in this sample may be carry-over from other donors' samples.

This clonotype showed up just a few times. CDR3 region: CASSPPPYYGYTF. The DNA for the CDR3 is TGTGCCAGCAGCCCCCCCCCGTACTATGGCTACACCTTC. V and J are TRBV7-9 and TRBJ1-2; D is uncertain. CDR1 and CDR2 (germline): SEHNR, FQNEAQ (reference sequence). The CDR3 runs to 13 residues. V lost 5 bases to trimming and J lost 3 bases, with 10 bases between them. The whole variable domain, filled in from reference TRBV7-9 and TRBJ1-2, reads DTGVSQNPRHKITKRGQNVTFRCDPISEHNRLYWYRQTLGQGPEFLTYFQNEAQLEKSRLLSDRFSAERPKGSFSTLEIQRTEQGDSAMYLCASSPPPYYGYTFGSGTRLTVV.

This clonotype showed up just a few times. The chain employs TRBV10-3 and TRBJ1-5; D is unresolved. Germline CDR1 and CDR2: ENHRY and SYGVKD. CDR3 length: 13 amino acids. Trimming left V 0 bases short and J 7 bases short, with 7 bases between. The CDR3 DNA reads TGTGCCATCAGTGAGTCGGTCGGACAGCCCCAGCATTTT. Its protein product is CAISESVGQPQHF.

The chain combines TRBV5-1 with TRBJ2-5; possibly TRBD1 for D (6 bases). The CDR3 contains 14 residues. Germline CDR1 reads SGHRS; CDR2 reads YFSETQ. V lost 6 bases and J lost 2, with 14 bases in between. The CDR3 DNA follows: TGCGCCAGCACCTTACAGGGCAGGCAAGAGACCCAGTACTTC. Its translation is CASTLQGRQETQYF.

The chain recombines TRBV5-1 with TRBJ2-3; TRBD1 aligns across 7 bases. Per germline, CDR1 SGHRS and CDR2 YFSETQ. The CDR3 has 14 amino acids. J was trimmed by 1 base and V by 4 bases; bases with no gene match: 3. CDR3 region: CASSPGTGTDTQYF. CDR3 DNA: TGCGCCAGCAGCCCAGGGACAGGCACAGATACGCAGTATTTT.

The chain carries TRBV5-1 and TRBJ2-3, with no clear D. The length of the CDR3 is 16 residues. V shed 3 bases and J shed 0 bases, with 14 bases lying between them. The germline V gene encodes CDR1 SGHRS and CDR2 YFSETQ. The CDR3, as DNA: TGCGCCAGCAGCTCCTACACCTATCTAAGCACAGATACGCAGTATTTT. Encoded protein: CASSSYTYLSTDTQYF.

V is TRBV7-9 and J is TRBJ1-1; 7 bases agree with TRBD1. This CDR3 comprises 15 residues. Losses at the gene ends were 5 bases for V and 0 bases for J; bases not matched to a gene: 6. The germline CDR1 and CDR2 sequences are SEHNR and FQNEAQ (reference sequence). In DNA, the CDR3 is TGTGCCAGCAGCCGGACGGGACAGTTGAACACTGAAGCTTTCTTT. Amino acid sequence: CASSRTGQLNTEAFF. The full variable domain, in which reference TRBV7-9 and TRBJ1-1 provide the parts outside the CDR3, is DTGVSQNPRHKITKRGQNVTFRCDPISEHNRLYWYRQTLGQGPEFLTYFQNEAQLEKSRLLSDRFSAERPKGSFSTLEIQRTEQGDSAMYLCASSRTGQLNTEAFFGQGTRLTVV.

CDR3: CASSQDGRESSTDTQYF. The CDR3 DNA sequence: TGTGCCAGCAGCCAAGATGGGCGGGAGAGTAGCACAGATACGCAGTATTTT. The chain couples TRBV4-2 to TRBJ2-3, with 7 bases that match TRBD2. The CDR3 sequence is 17 residues long. Looked up from germline, CDR1 is LGHNA and CDR2 is YNFKEQ. Losses at the gene ends were 0 bases for V and 0 bases for J; bases not matched to a gene: 6.

The V gene is TRBV12-3 or TRBV12-4, the J gene TRBJ2-7; tentative D call: TRBD2 (5 bases). V lost 5 bases and J 3 bases, leaving 14 bases between the germline ends. This CDR3 region has 14 residues. The CDR3 here is CASSPQDSNYEQYF. In DNA form, the CDR3 reads TGTGCCAGCAGTCCCCAGGACTCCAACTACGAGCAGTACTTC.

A single count supports this clonotype. The chain links TRBV5-1 to TRBJ1-3; no clear D. V lost 4 bases to trimming and J lost 0 bases, with 17 bases between them. The germline V gene encodes CDR1 SGHRS and CDR2 YFSETQ. The CDR3 is 17 amino acids. The CDR3 region is CASSLGPAAISGNTIYF. CDR3 sequence (DNA): TGCGCCAGCAGCCTGGGTCCCGCCGCGATCTCTGGAAACACCATATATTTT.

The chain employs TRBV7-8 and TRBJ1-1; D uncertain. Looked up from germline, CDR1 is SGHVS and CDR2 is FQNEAQ. Trimming removed 1 base from V and 1 base from J, with 10 bases in between. The CDR3 sequence is 15 residues long. The CDR3 reads CASSLVGGQNTEAFF. The CDR3 coding sequence is TGTGCCAGCAGCTTAGTTGGAGGGCAGAACACTGAAGCTTTCTTT.

The chain couples TRBV11-2 to TRBJ2-3; TRBD2 aligns across 7 bases. This CDR3 is 14 amino acids long. With 0 bases clipped from V and 6 bases from J, the junction kept 3 bases outside the gene matches. CDR1 is SGHAT and CDR2 is FQNNGV in the germline V gene. The CDR3 here is CASSLERTSDTQYF. CDR3 in DNA: TGTGCCAGCAGCTTAGAAAGGACTAGTGATACGCAGTATTTT.

This clonotype turned up a few times. J is TRBJ2-1 and V is TRBV18; D may correspond to TRBD1 or TRBD2 (5 bases each). The CDR3 totals 15 residues. V was pared by 8 bases and J by 2 bases, with 16 bases between. Germline CDR1 KGHSH, CDR2 LQKENI. The CDR3 loop is CASKLLVGAYNEQFF. In DNA, the CDR3 is TGTGCCAGCAAGTTACTAGTGGGGGCCTACAATGAGCAGTTCTTC.